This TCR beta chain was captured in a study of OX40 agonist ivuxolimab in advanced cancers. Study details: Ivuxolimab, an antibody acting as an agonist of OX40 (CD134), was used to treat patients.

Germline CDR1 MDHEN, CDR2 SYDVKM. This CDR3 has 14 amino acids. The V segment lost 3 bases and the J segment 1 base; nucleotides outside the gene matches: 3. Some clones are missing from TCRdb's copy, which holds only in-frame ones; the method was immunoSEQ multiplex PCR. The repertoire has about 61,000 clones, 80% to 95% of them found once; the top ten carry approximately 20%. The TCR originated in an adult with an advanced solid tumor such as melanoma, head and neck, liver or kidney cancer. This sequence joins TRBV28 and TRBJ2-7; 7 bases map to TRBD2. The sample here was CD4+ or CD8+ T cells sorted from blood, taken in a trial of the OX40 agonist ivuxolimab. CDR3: CASSFLADSYEQYF. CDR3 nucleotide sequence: TGTGCCAGCAGTTTCCTAGCGGATTCCTACGAGCAGTACTTC. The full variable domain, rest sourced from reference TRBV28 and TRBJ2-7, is DVKVTQSSRYLVKRTGEKVFLECVQDMDHENMFWYRQDPGLGLRLIYFSYDVKMKEKGDIPEGYSVSREKKERFSLILESASTNQTSMYLCASSFLADSYEQYFGPGTRLTVT.